This TCR beta chain comes out of a study of identical twins. TCRdb independently ran MiXCR on the 5' RACE reads; one entry per CDR3 protein. The sample lists roughly 1,500,000 distinct CDR3 sequences; under 35% were seen once. For this clonotype: Its specificity is unknown.

Overall study results and limits: Invariant MAIT and iNKT cells are populations that could partly confound zero-insertion analyses. Out-of-frame alpha sequences common to twins were enriched for low generation probability. Twins showed weaker excess sharing in their beta out-of-frame sequences. Carriage of fewer insertions was seen in abundant cord blood beta clonotypes, whereas memory repertoires showed none.

Sequenced material: cord blood. This clonotype originated in a newborn girl in good health.

The CDR3 sequence: CSVNSGTGGYNEQFF. CDR3 bases: TGCAGCGTTAACTCCGGGACAGGGGGCTACAATGAGCAGTTCTTC. The gene calls are TRBV29-1 and TRBJ2-1; TRBD1 matches at 11 bases. Losses at the gene ends were 5 bases for V and 3 bases for J; bases not matched to a gene: 6. Germline V gene lookup returns CDR1 SQVTM and CDR2 ANQGSEA. The CDR3 loop spans 15 amino acids.